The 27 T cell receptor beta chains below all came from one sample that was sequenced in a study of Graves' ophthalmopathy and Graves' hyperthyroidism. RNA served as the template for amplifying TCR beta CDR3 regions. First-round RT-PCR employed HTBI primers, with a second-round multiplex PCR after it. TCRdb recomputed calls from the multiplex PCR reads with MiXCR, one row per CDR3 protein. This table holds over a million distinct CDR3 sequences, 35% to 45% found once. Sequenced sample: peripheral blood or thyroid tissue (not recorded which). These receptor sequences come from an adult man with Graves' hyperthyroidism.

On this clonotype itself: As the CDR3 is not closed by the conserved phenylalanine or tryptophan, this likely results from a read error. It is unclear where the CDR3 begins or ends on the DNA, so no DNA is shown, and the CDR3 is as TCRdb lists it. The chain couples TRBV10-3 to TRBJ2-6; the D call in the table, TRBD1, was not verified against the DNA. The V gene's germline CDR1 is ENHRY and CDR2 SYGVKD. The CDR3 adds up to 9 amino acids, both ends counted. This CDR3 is CAISAGMNT.

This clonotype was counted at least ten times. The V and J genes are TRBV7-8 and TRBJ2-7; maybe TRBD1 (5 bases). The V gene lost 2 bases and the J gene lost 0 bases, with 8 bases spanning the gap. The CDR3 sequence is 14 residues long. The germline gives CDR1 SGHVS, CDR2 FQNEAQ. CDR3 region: CASSLTTVSYEQYF. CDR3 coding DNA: TGTGCCAGCAGCTTAACGACAGTCTCCTACGAGCAGTACTTC. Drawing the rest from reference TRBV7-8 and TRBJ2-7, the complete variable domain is GAGVSQSPRYKVAKRGQDVALRCDPISGHVSLFWYQQALGQGPEFLTYFQNEAQLDKSGLPSDRFFAERPEGSVSTLKIQRTQQEDSAVYLCASSLTTVSYEQYFGPGTRLTVT.

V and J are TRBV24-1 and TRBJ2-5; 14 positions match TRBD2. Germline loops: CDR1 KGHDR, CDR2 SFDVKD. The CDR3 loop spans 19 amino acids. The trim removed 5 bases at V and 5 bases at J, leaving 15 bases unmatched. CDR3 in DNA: TGTGCCACCAGTGCTGCAACCGGGACTAGCGGGAGCGTAAGGGAGACCCAGTACTTC. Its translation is CATSAATGTSGSVRETQYF.

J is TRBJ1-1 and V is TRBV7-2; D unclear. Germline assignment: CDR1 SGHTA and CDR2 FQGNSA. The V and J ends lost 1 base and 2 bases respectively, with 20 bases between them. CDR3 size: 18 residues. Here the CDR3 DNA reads TGTGCCAGCAGCTTAGATCATGAGGCGCCTTTACAAAACACTGAAGCTTTCTTT. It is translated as CASSLDHEAPLQNTEAFF.

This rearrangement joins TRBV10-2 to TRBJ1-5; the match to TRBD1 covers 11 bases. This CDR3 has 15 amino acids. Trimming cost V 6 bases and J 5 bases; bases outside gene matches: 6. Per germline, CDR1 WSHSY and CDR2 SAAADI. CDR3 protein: CASSAGQGADQPQHF. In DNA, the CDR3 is TGCGCCAGCAGCGCCGGACAGGGGGCCGATCAGCCCCAGCATTTT.

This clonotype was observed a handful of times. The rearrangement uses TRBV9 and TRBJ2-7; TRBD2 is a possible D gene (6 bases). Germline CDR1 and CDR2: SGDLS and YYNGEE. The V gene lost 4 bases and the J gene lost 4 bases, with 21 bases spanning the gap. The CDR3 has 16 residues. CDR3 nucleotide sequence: TGTGCCAGCAGCCCCGCTGGCGGGGAAGGGGTATACGAGCAGTACTTC. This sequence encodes CASSPAGGEGVYEQYF.

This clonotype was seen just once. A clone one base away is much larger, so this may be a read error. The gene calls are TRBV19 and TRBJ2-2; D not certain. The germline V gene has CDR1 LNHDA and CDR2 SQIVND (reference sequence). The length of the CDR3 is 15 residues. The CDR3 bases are TGTGCCAGCAGCTTAGCTTGGTCTATCACCCGGGAGCTGTTTTTT. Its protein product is CASSLAWSITRELFF.

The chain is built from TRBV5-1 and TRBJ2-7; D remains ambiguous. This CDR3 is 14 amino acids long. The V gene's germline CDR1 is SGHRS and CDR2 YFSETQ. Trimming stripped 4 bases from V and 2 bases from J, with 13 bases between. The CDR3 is CASSDVYLAYEQYF. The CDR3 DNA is TGCGCCAGCAGCGACGTCTACCTAGCCTACGAGCAGTACTTC.

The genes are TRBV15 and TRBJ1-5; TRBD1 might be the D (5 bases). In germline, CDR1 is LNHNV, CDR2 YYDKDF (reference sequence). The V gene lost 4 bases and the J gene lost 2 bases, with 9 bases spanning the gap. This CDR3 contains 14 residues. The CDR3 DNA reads TGTGCCACCAGCACGGGACTCGGCAATCAGCCCCAGCATTTT. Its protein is CATSTGLGNQPQHF.

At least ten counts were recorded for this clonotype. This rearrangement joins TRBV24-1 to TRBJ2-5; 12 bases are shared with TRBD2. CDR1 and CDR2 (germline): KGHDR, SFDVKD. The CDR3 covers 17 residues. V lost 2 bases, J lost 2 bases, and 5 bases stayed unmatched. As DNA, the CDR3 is TGTGCCACCAGTGATTCGACTAGCGGGAGCCAGCAAGAGACCCAGTACTTC. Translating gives CATSDSTSGSQQETQYF.

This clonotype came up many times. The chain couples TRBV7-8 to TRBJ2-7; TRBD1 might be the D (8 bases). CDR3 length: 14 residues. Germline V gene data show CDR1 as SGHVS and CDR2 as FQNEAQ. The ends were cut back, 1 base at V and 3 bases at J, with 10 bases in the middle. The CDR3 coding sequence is TGTGCCAGCAGCTTAGACAGGGGGGGCTACGAGCAGTACTTC. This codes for CASSLDRGGYEQYF.

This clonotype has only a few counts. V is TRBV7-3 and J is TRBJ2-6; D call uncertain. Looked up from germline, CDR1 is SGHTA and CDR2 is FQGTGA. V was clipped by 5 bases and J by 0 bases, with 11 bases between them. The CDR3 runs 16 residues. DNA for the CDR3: TGTGCCAGCAGCAAACCCCCCCACTCTGGGGCCAACGTCCTGACTTTC. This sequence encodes CASSKPPHSGANVLTF.

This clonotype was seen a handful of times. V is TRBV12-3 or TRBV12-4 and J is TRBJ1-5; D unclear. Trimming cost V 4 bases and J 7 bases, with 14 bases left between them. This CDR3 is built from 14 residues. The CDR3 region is CASSYVPDIQPQHF. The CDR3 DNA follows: TGTGCCAGCAGTTATGTCCCCGACATCCAGCCCCAGCATTTT.

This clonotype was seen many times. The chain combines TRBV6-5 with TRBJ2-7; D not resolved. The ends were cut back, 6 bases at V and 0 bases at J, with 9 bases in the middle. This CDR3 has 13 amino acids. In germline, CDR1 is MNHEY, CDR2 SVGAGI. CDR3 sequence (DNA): TGTGCCAGCAGACCACCGGCCTCCTACGAGCAGTACTTC. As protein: CASRPPASYEQYF.

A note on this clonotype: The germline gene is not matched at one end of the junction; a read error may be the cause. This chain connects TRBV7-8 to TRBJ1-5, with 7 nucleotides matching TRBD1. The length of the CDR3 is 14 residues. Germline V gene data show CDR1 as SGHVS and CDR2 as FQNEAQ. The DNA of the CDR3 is TGTGCCAGCAGCTTGGGGACGGAGGGACAGCACCAGCATTTT. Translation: CASSLGTEGQHQHF.

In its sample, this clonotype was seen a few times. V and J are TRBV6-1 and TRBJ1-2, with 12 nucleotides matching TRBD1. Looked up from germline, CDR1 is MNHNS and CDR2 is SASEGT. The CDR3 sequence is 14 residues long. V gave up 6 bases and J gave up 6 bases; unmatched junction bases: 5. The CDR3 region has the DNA TGTGCCAGCAGAACCGGGACAGGGGGCCATGGCTACACCTTC. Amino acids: CASRTGTGGHGYTF.

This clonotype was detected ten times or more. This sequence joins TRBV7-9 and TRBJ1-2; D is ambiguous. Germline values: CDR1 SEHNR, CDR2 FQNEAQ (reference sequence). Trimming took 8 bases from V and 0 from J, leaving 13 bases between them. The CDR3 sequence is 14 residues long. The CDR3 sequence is CASGEGGANYGYTF. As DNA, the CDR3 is TGTGCCAGCGGGGAAGGAGGAGCTAACTATGGCTACACCTTC.

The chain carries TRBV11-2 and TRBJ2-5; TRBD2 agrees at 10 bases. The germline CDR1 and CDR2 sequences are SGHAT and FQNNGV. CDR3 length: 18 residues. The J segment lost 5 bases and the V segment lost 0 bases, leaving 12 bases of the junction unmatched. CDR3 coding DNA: TGTGCCAGCAGCTTAGACCCCCTAGCGGGAGATTTTCGGGAGACCCAGTACTTC. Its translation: CASSLDPLAGDFRETQYF.

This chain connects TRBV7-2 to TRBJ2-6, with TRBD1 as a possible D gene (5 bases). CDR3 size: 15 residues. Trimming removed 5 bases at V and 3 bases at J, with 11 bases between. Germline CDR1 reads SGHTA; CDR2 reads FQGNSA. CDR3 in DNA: TGTGCCAGCAGCCCAGCGCAGGGTGGGGCCAACGTCCTGACTTTC. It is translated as CASSPAQGGANVLTF. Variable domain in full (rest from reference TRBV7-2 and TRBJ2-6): GAGVSQSPSNKVTEKGKDVELRCDPISGHTALYWYRQSLGQGLEFLIYFQGNSAPDKSGLPSDRFSAERTGGSVSTLTIQRTQQEDSAVYLCASSPAQGGANVLTFGAGSRLTVL.

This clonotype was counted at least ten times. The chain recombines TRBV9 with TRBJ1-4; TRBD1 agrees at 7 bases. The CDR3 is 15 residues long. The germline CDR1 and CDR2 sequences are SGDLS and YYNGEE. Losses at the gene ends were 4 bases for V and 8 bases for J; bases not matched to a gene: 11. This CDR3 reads CASSTKTGLDEKLFF. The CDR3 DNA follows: TGTGCCAGCAGCACAAAGACAGGGTTAGACGAAAAACTGTTTTTT.

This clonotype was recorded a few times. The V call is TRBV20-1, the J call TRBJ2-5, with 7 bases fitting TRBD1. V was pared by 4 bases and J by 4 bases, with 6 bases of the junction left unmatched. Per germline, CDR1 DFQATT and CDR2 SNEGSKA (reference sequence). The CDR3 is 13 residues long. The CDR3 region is CSATLTGLETQYF. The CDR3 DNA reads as TGCAGTGCTACTCTGACAGGGTTAGAGACCCAGTACTTC.

CDR3: CASSTGQAKKETQYF. CDR3 bases: TGTGCCAGCAGTACGGGGCAGGCCAAAAAAGAGACCCAGTACTTC. The V and J genes are TRBV2 and TRBJ2-5; the D gene could be TRBD1 or TRBD2 (5 bases each). The CDR3 totals 15 residues. V gave up 5 bases and J gave up 3 bases, with 16 bases separating them. Germline V CDR1 and CDR2: SNHLY, FYNNEI. Looking up the rest from reference TRBV2 and TRBJ2-5 gives the full variable domain: EPEVTQTPSHQVTQMGQEVILRCVPISNHLYFYWYRQILGQKVEFLVSFYNNEISEKSEIFDDQFSVERPDGSNFTLKIRSTKLEDSAMYFCASSTGQAKKETQYFGPGTRLLVL.

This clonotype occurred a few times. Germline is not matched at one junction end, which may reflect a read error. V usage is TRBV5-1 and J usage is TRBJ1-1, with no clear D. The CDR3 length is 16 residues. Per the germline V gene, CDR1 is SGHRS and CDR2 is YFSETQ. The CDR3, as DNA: TGTGCCAGCAGCACCCCCCTGGCGTGGGAGAACACTGAAGCTTTCTTT. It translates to CASSTPLAWENTEAFF.

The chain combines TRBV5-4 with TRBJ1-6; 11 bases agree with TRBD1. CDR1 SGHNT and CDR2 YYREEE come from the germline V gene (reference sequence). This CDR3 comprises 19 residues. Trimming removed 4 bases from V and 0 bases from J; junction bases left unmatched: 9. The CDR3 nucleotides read TGTGCCAGCAGCACAGGACAGGGGGCCTCGAGCTCCTATAATTCACCCCTCCACTTT. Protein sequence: CASSTGQGASSSYNSPLHF.

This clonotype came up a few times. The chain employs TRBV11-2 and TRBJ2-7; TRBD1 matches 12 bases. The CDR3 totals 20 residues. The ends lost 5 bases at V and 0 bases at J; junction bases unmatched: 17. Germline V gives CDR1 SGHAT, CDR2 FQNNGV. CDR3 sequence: CASSKSGTGGGGYSSYEQYF. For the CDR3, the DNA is TGTGCCAGCAGCAAATCCGGGACAGGGGGCGGAGGCTATAGCTCCTACGAGCAGTACTTC.

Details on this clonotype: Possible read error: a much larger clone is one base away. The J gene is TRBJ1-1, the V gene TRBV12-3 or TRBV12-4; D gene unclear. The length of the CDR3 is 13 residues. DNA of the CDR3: TGTGCCAGCAGTCTCCTGACAAACACTGAATCTTTCTTT. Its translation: CASSLLTNTESFF.

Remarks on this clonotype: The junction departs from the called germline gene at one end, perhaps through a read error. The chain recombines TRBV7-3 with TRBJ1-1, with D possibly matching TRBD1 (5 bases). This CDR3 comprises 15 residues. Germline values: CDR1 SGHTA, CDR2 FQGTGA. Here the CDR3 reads CASSPPWVGDTEAFF. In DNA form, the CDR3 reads TGCGCCAGCAGTCCCCCTTGGGTGGGGGACACTGAAGCTTTCTTT.